The 32 T cell receptor beta chains below all came from one sample that was sequenced in a study of spatial heterogeneity in lung cancer (dated by TCRdb to between 2018 and 2021). Libraries were prepared through 5' RACE. Sequencing was performed on a NextSeq 500. TCRdb trimmed public reads at Q25 via fastp, called clones via MiXCR and kept in-frame beta chains. Here each entry gathers all rows of one CDR3 protein and keeps the most common genes and DNA. This sample is represented by roughly 110,000 distinct CDR3 sequences; 10% to 12% of them were singletons. The ten largest clones represent approximately 24% of the sample. The sample's time point label, decoded: blood at routine non-recurrence follow-up after resection. Sample: PBMCs, taken at follow-up. Every receptor here comes from a female donor with early-stage non-small cell lung cancer.

This clonotype occurred a few times. This chain joins TRBV6-2 or TRBV6-3 and TRBJ2-7; D could derive from TRBD1 or TRBD2 (5 bases each). Per the germline V gene, CDR1 is MNHEY and CDR2 is SVGEGT. The ends were cut back, 5 bases at V and 0 bases at J, with 17 bases in the middle. The CDR3 consists of 16 residues. CDR3: CASSPQRTSSSYEQYF. CDR3 nucleotides: TGTGCCAGCAGTCCCCAGCGGACATCTAGCTCCTACGAGCAGTACTTC.

The chain joins TRBV12-5 to TRBJ2-2; D might be TRBD1 (6 bases). Germline V gives CDR1 LGHNT, CDR2 FRNRAP. Trimming stripped 2 bases from V and 0 bases from J, with 10 bases between. The CDR3 is 16 residues long. The CDR3 DNA is TGTGCTAGTGGTTTGTTACAGGGAGCGAACACCGGGGAGCTGTTTTTT. It translates to CASGLLQGANTGELFF. Combining the CDR3 with reference TRBV12-5 and TRBJ2-2 gives the whole variable domain DARVTQTPRHKVTEMGQEVTMRCQPILGHNTVFWYRQTMMQGLELLAYFRNRAPLDDSGMPKDRFSAEMPDATLATLKIQPSEPRDSAVYFCASGLLQGANTGELFFGEGSRLTVL.

This clonotype was seen many times. The DNA of the CDR3 is TGTGCCAGCAGTTCATCCACCGGGACAGCCGCCTACGAGCAGTACTTC. It specifies CASSSSTGTAAYEQYF. The chain combines TRBV28 with TRBJ2-7; the match to TRBD1 covers 7 bases. Trimming at V came to 4 bases and at J to 2 bases, leaving 11 bases not matched to a gene. Germline CDR1 and CDR2: MDHEN and SYDVKM. The CDR3 runs to 16 residues.

The chain couples TRBV24-1 to TRBJ2-1; D possibly uses TRBD1 or TRBD2 (5 bases each). There are 13 residues in the CDR3. V was shortened by 4 bases and J by 14 bases, with 17 bases between the two germline ends. Per germline, CDR1 KGHDR and CDR2 SFDVKD. CDR3 region: CATSEPGTGKKFF. The CDR3 nucleotides read TGTGCCACCAGTGAACCCGGGACCGGAAAAAAGTTCTTC.

This chain uses TRBV29-1 with TRBJ2-3; a possible D gene is TRBD2 (6 bases). The ends were cut back, 5 bases at V and 6 bases at J, with 15 bases in the middle. The CDR3 extends over 13 amino acids. Germline lookup yields CDR1 SQVTM and CDR2 ANQGSEA. The CDR3 bases are TGCAGCGTTCCGCTGGGGGGAGTGGATACGCAGTATTTT. Encoded protein: CSVPLGGVDTQYF.

This clonotype was picked up many times. The rearrangement joins TRBV7-9 to TRBJ2-3, with TRBD2 identical over 8 bases. The CDR3 runs 17 residues. Germline lookup yields CDR1 SEHNR and CDR2 FQNEAQ (reference sequence). The V and J ends lost 5 bases and 3 bases, in that order; junction bases with no gene match: 13. This CDR3 is CASSAGAAGARTDTQYF. The CDR3 coding sequence is TGTGCCAGCAGCGCGGGGGCAGCGGGAGCGCGGACAGATACGCAGTATTTT.

This clonotype was seen repeatedly, ten times or more. The chain joins TRBV7-2 to TRBJ2-5; no clear D. CDR3 size: 15 residues. From germline, CDR1 is SGHTA and CDR2 FQGNSA. The V gene lost 1 base and the J gene lost 0 bases, with 9 bases spanning the gap. This CDR3 is CASSLEALYQETQYF. CDR3 bases: TGTGCCAGCAGCTTAGAAGCCCTTTACCAAGAGACCCAGTACTTC.

This clonotype has a count of ten or more. This chain joins TRBV9 and TRBJ1-1; 7 positions agree with TRBD1. The CDR3 loop spans 17 amino acids. Germline assignment: CDR1 SGDLS and CDR2 YYNGEE. With V trimmed by 1 base and J by 0 bases, 9 bases remained unmatched. The CDR3 region is CASSVTTGDTLNTEAFF. The DNA of the CDR3 is TGTGCCAGCAGCGTAACTACAGGGGATACCTTGAACACTGAAGCTTTCTTT.

Many counts were recorded for this clonotype. The chain uses TRBV5-1 and TRBJ2-3; possible D gene TRBD2, 6 bases. V was cut by 3 bases and J by 5 bases, with 13 bases left in between. There are 14 residues in the CDR3. Germline CDR1 is SGHRS and CDR2 is YFSETQ. The CDR3 coding sequence is TGCGCCAGCAGCTCCCGACTAGGCGGAGATACGCAGTATTTT. Protein sequence: CASSSRLGGDTQYF. Based on the CDR3 plus reference TRBV5-1 and TRBJ2-3, the full variable domain is KAGVTQTPRYLIKTRGQQVTLSCSPISGHRSVSWYQQTPGQGLQFLFEYFSETQRNKGNFPGRFSGRQFSNSRSEMNVSTLELGDSALYLCASSSRLGGDTQYFGPGTRLTVL.

This clonotype came up a few times. J is TRBJ2-1 and V is TRBV27; the match to TRBD2 covers 9 bases. The CDR3 length is 14 residues. From germline, CDR1 is MNHEY and CDR2 SMNVEV (reference sequence). V gave up 6 bases and J gave up 3 bases; unmatched junction bases: 3. This CDR3 is CASSSSGNYNEQFF. The CDR3 DNA is TGTGCCAGCAGCTCTAGCGGGAACTACAATGAGCAGTTCTTC.

This clonotype showed up many times. The V call is TRBV3-1, the J call TRBJ2-1, with 12 bases lining up with TRBD2. Germline values: CDR1 LGHDT, CDR2 YNNKEL (reference sequence). V gave up 1 base and J gave up 6 bases; unmatched junction bases: 1. CDR3 length equals 15 residues. The CDR3 region is CASSQGTSGTNEQFF. CDR3 nucleotide sequence: TGTGCCAGCAGCCAAGGGACTAGCGGGACCAATGAGCAGTTCTTC.

This clonotype came up a few times. The CDR3 sequence: CASSPPRTDRFTDTQYF. CDR3 nucleotides: TGTGCCAGCAGCCCTCCCAGGACGGACAGATTCACAGATACGCAGTATTTT. The chain carries TRBV12-3 or TRBV12-4 and TRBJ2-3; a possible D gene is TRBD1 (6 bases). The germline V and J ends were trimmed by 6 bases and 2 bases, with 21 bases remaining between them. The CDR3 sequence is 17 residues long.

This clonotype was counted between two and nine times. V gene TRBV29-1 combines with J gene TRBJ2-1; D unclear. Germline V gene lookup returns CDR1 SQVTM and CDR2 ANQGSEA. CDR3 length: 10 amino acids. V lost 3 bases to trimming and J lost 3 bases, with 0 bases between them. The CDR3 spells CSVDYNEQFF. CDR3 coding DNA: TGCAGCGTTGACTACAATGAGCAGTTCTTC.

The chain links TRBV24-1 to TRBJ2-3; 11 bases fit TRBD2. Per the germline V gene, CDR1 is KGHDR and CDR2 is SFDVKD. V shed 8 bases, J shed 2 bases, and the junction held 2 bases outside the gene matches. The CDR3 is 14 residues long. The CDR3 protein is CATTSGRPTDTQYF. The CDR3 nucleotides read TGTGCCACCACTAGCGGGAGGCCCACAGATACGCAGTATTTT.

This clonotype was detected ten times or more. The chain is built from TRBV24-1 and TRBJ2-5; D is uncertain. Germline V lookup: CDR1 KGHDR, CDR2 SFDVKD. V was cut by 0 bases and J by 5 bases, with 3 bases left in between. CDR3 length: 12 amino acids. In DNA, the CDR3 is TGTGCCACCAGTGATTTGGGGGAGACCCAGTACTTC. Translating gives CATSDLGETQYF.

This clonotype came up many times. The gene calls are TRBV14 and TRBJ1-4, with a possible D match to TRBD1 (6 bases). The germline V gene encodes CDR1 SGHDN and CDR2 FVKESK. V was pared by 1 base and J by 3 bases, with 9 bases between. This CDR3 contains 15 residues. CDR3 sequence reads: CASSQAGVSNEKLFF. The CDR3 DNA reads TGTGCCAGCAGCCAAGCAGGGGTTTCTAATGAAAAACTGTTTTTT. Together with reference TRBV14 and TRBJ1-4, the CDR3 gives the full variable domain: EAGVTQFPSHSVIEKGQTVTLRCDPISGHDNLYWYRRVMGKEIKFLLHFVKESKQDESGMPNNRFLAERTGGTYSTLKVQPAELEDSGVYFCASSQAGVSNEKLFFGSGTQLSVL.

The chain joins TRBV6-1 to TRBJ1-2, with 7 nucleotides matching TRBD1. Germline-derived CDR1 and CDR2 are MNHNS and SASEGT. The CDR3 consists of 15 residues. Trimming took 6 bases from V and 0 from J; bases not matched to a gene: 7. CDR3 DNA: TGTGCCAGCAGGTGGGAGGGGGCTTCTAACTATGGCTACACCTTC. Translating gives CASRWEGASNYGYTF.

This clonotype showed up just a few times. The chain combines TRBV10-3 with TRBJ2-5; 7 nucleotides agree with TRBD2. This CDR3 contains 14 residues. The V and J ends lost 0 bases and 4 bases, in that order; junction bases with no gene match: 2. Germline CDR1 reads ENHRY; CDR2 reads SYGVKD. The CDR3 bases are TGTGCCATCAGTGAGTCAACGGGAGGAGAGACCCAGTACTTC. Its translation: CAISESTGGETQYF.

This clonotype was seen a handful of times. This chain joins TRBV7-2 and TRBJ2-2, with D perhaps TRBD1 (6 bases). The V end lost 5 bases, the J end lost 4 bases, and 14 bases lay between the germline ends. Germline CDR1 is SGHTA and CDR2 is FQGNSA. The CDR3 is 15 residues long. DNA of the CDR3: TGTGCCAGCAGCAACAGGAAAGGGGGCACCGGGGAGCTGTTTTTT. This codes for CASSNRKGGTGELFF. The variable domain in full, with the rest retrieved from reference TRBV7-2 and TRBJ2-2, is GAGVSQSPSNKVTEKGKDVELRCDPISGHTALYWYRQSLGQGLEFLIYFQGNSAPDKSGLPSDRFSAERTGGSVSTLTIQRTQQEDSAVYLCASSNRKGGTGELFFGEGSRLTVL.

The gene calls are TRBV11-3 and TRBJ2-1; the match to TRBD2 covers 7 bases. The CDR3 is made up of 15 amino acids. Germline V gene data show CDR1 as SGHNT and CDR2 as YENEEA. The ends lost 4 bases at V and 2 bases at J; junction bases unmatched: 5. Written as DNA, the CDR3 is TGTGCCAGCAGCTCCCAAAGCGGGACCTACAATGAGCAGTTCTTC. This codes for CASSSQSGTYNEQFF.

This clonotype was found many times. This rearrangement joins TRBV12-3 or TRBV12-4 to TRBJ2-1, with TRBD2 identical over 7 bases. The CDR3 spans 16 residues. J gave up 8 bases and V 6 bases, and 16 bases lay outside the gene matches. DNA for the CDR3: TGTGCCAGCAGGCCCCTGACTAGCAGCCGTTCCGATGAGCAGTTCTTC. Amino acid sequence: CASRPLTSSRSDEQFF.

The rearrangement links TRBV9 to TRBJ2-1; D gene unclear. V was clipped by 4 bases and J by 9 bases, with 11 bases between them. Germline V gene sequence: CDR1 SGDLS, CDR2 YYNGEE. The CDR3 consists of 12 residues. The CDR3: CASSSRKAEQFF. In nucleotides, the CDR3 is TGTGCCAGCAGCTCTAGGAAGGCTGAGCAGTTCTTC.

This clonotype appeared many times. The CDR3 region has the DNA TGTGCCAGCAGCCCGATGCCCGGGACTAGCGGGAGCACAGATACGCAGTATTTT. Its translation: CASSPMPGTSGSTDTQYF. The chain employs TRBV11-2 and TRBJ2-3; 12 positions match TRBD2. The CDR3 is 18 amino acids. The V segment lost 5 bases and the J segment 0 bases; nucleotides outside the gene matches: 9. CDR1 is SGHAT, CDR2 FQNNGV, per germline.

This chain links TRBV4-1 with TRBJ2-1, with no clear D. The CDR3 spans 14 residues. Germline values: CDR1 MGHRA, CDR2 YSYEKL. Trimming removed 1 base from V and 4 bases from J, with 8 bases in between. The chain's CDR3 is CASSQVDLYNEQFF. The CDR3 nucleotides read TGCGCCAGCAGCCAAGTCGATCTATACAATGAGCAGTTCTTC.

The table lists this clonotype with many counts. This chain uses TRBV28 with TRBJ2-1; 10 bases fit TRBD2. The J segment lost 9 bases and the V segment lost 3 bases, leaving 5 bases of the junction unmatched. The CDR3 consists of 14 residues. Looked up from germline, CDR1 is MDHEN and CDR2 is SYDVKM. CDR3 protein: CASSFPSGRGEQFF. CDR3 sequence (DNA): TGTGCCAGCAGTTTTCCTAGCGGGAGAGGTGAGCAGTTCTTC. The full variable domain, completed using reference TRBV28 and TRBJ2-1, is DVKVTQSSRYLVKRTGEKVFLECVQDMDHENMFWYRQDPGLGLRLIYFSYDVKMKEKGDIPEGYSVSREKKERFSLILESASTNQTSMYLCASSFPSGRGEQFFGPGTRLTVL.

At least ten counts were recorded for this clonotype. V gene TRBV5-4 combines with J gene TRBJ2-3, with TRBD2 identical over 11 bases. Losses at the gene ends were 3 bases for V and 6 bases for J; bases not matched to a gene: 6. The CDR3 runs 15 residues. Germline V gives CDR1 SGHNT, CDR2 YYREEE (reference sequence). CDR3 sequence: CASSYRLAGSDTQYF. The CDR3 nucleotides read TGTGCCAGCAGCTATAGACTAGCGGGATCTGATACGCAGTATTTT.

This clonotype came up a few times. The chain links TRBV6-6 to TRBJ2-7; 8 bases map to TRBD2. V shed 6 bases, J shed 1 base, and the junction held 5 bases outside the gene matches. The CDR3 contains 14 residues. Germline loops: CDR1 MNHNY, CDR2 SVGAGI (reference sequence). The DNA of the CDR3 is TGTGCCAGCAGGGGGGGACTAGTATCCTACGAGCAGTACGTC. Amino acid sequence: CASRGGLVSYEQYV.

Comment on this clonotype: An end of the junction does not agree with germline; a read error may underlie this. The V and J genes are TRBV10-2 and TRBJ2-3; 9 bases align to TRBD1. The CDR3 is 17 amino acids. CDR1 and CDR2 (germline): WSHSY, SAAADI. The CDR3 nucleotides are TGCGCCAACAGTGCTTTAAACAGGGGGCGACGCACAGATACGCAGTATTTT. Translating gives CANSALNRGRRTDTQYF.

This clonotype has a count of ten or more. This chain connects TRBV7-9 to TRBJ2-7, with TRBD2 matching 10 bases. Germline V gives CDR1 SEHNR, CDR2 FQNEAQ (reference sequence). Trimming removed 5 bases from V and 5 bases from J; junction bases left unmatched: 9. This CDR3 has 15 amino acids. This CDR3 reads CASSPQGSGRNEQYF. CDR3 in DNA: TGTGCCAGCAGCCCCCAGGGTAGCGGGAGGAACGAGCAGTACTTC.

This clonotype was seen only a few times. The chain has TRBV7-2 and TRBJ1-1; no reliable D call. The CDR3 has 13 amino acids. The germline CDR1 and CDR2 sequences are SGHTA and FQGNSA. The germline V and J ends were trimmed by 1 base and 11 bases, with 14 bases remaining between them. The CDR3 region has the DNA TGTGCCAGCAGCTTAGAGAGAGCAGGTCGGGCTTTCTTT. It yields the protein CASSLERAGRAFF.

The chain employs TRBV6-1 and TRBJ1-5, with a weak D call TRBD1 (6 bases). V gave up 5 bases and J gave up 5 bases, with 10 bases separating them. Germline loops: CDR1 MNHNS, CDR2 SASEGT. The CDR3 sequence is 13 residues long. The DNA of the CDR3 is TGTGCCAGCAGTACACAGGGTCATCAGCCCCAGCATTTT. Translation gives CASSTQGHQPQHF.

The rearrangement links TRBV6-2 or TRBV6-3 to TRBJ2-7, with D perhaps given as TRBD1 or TRBD2 (5 bases each). From germline, CDR1 is MNHEY and CDR2 SVGEGT. The CDR3 is 15 amino acids. The germline V and J ends were trimmed by 4 bases and 0 bases, with 13 bases remaining between them. The CDR3 here is CASSSGRGASYEQYV. CDR3 coding DNA: TGTGCCAGCAGTTCGGGACGGGGAGCCTCCTACGAGCAGTACGTC.